This TCR beta chain was documented in a study of T cell repertoires in cytomegalovirus infection. Study-wide background: The authors used CMV epitopes that were HLA-C-restricted (recently identified) and HLA-B-restricted (well studied). Indications of both CMV infection and matching HLA type were provided by public TCR beta signatures. Study-wide results and limits: Cumulative public TCR beta family frequency identified carriers of CMV plus the relevant HLA. The ex vivo response was dominated by HLA-C-restricted CMV-specific TCR beta clonotypes.

This clonotype was counted once. The antigen remains unidentified. Relative to the germline gene, one junction end is altered; a read error may explain this. TCRdb processed the reads anew with MiXCR; each CDR3 protein has one entry. The sample contains about 890,000 distinct CDR3 sequences, roughly 31% of which appear only once. The specimen was cultured CD8+ T cells from PBMCs, collected from culture after CMV antigen stimulation. This TCR came from a human donor in good health (CMV status not recorded). Some clones in this sample may be carry-over from other donors' samples.

The CDR3 spells CATPLAGGLGEQCF. DNA of the CDR3: TGTGCCACCCCACTAGCGGGGGGGCTGGGTGAGCAGTGCTTC. This chain links TRBV7-9 with TRBJ2-1; 13 bases agree with TRBD2. The length of the CDR3 is 14 residues. Germline V gives CDR1 SEHNR, CDR2 FQNEAQ (reference sequence).